This entry lists 13 T cell receptor beta chains sequenced from one sample in a study of blood T cell repertoires in COVID-19 (TCRdb year 2020). Library prep was done by the immunoSEQ multiplex PCR assay. What TCRdb holds here is the immuneACCESS table cut down to in-frame rearrangements. Part of the clones is not present; checked against another copy, under half of the missing clones reflect an unresolved V gene, and the others are unexplained. This sample is represented by 95,000 to 120,000 clones; approximately 80% of them were singletons. Of the sample, less than 9.5% falls within the top ten clones. The source material was peripheral blood. Receptor source: a woman aged 40 to 50 with acute or convalescent COVID-19.

The CDR3 loop reads CASSPQGGSYNEQFF. In nucleotides, the CDR3 is TGTGCCAGCAGCCCGCAGGGGGGCTCCTACAATGAGCAGTTCTTC. The chain employs TRBV4-2 and TRBJ2-1; weak D call: TRBD1 (7 bases). Between the trimmed V and J ends, which lost 4 bases and 0 bases, there was a span of 10 bases. CDR1 LGHNA and CDR2 YNFKEQ come from the germline V gene. This CDR3 has 15 residues.

The rearrangement joins TRBV5-4 to TRBJ1-4; the D gene is possibly TRBD1 (6 bases). Trimming cost V 4 bases and J 0 bases, with 13 bases left between them. Germline V CDR1 and CDR2: SGHNT, YYREEE (reference sequence). The CDR3 consists of 16 residues. The CDR3 reads CASSLREGATNEKLFF. CDR3 DNA: TGTGCCAGCAGCCTCCGGGAGGGGGCAACTAATGAAAAACTGTTTTTT.

The chain links TRBV6-4 to TRBJ2-1; no firm D call. Germline V gene lookup returns CDR1 MRHNA and CDR2 SNTAGT. V was pared by 2 bases and J by 4 bases, with 6 bases between. This CDR3 is 13 amino acids long. CDR3 coding DNA: TGTGCCAGCAGTGACACTAATTACAATGAGCAGTTCTTC. Protein sequence: CASSDTNYNEQFF.

The chain combines TRBV20-1 with TRBJ1-6, with 8 bases fitting TRBD1. V shed 3 bases, J shed 6 bases, and the junction held 7 bases outside the gene matches. Germline lookup yields CDR1 DFQATT and CDR2 SNEGSKA (reference sequence). This CDR3 is 15 amino acids long. CDR3: CSASSTGAPNSPLHF. The DNA for the CDR3 is TGCAGTGCTAGTTCGACAGGGGCCCCTAATTCACCCCTCCACTTT.

This rearrangement joins TRBV2 to TRBJ1-6, with TRBD1 matching over 9 bases. CDR3 size: 15 residues. With V trimmed by 11 bases and J by 7 bases, 12 bases remained unmatched. Germline assignment: CDR1 SNHLY and CDR2 FYNNEI. For the CDR3, the DNA is TGTGCCGGGGCGGACAGGGGATTGGACAATTCACCCCTCCACTTT. This codes for CAGADRGLDNSPLHF.

The chain couples TRBV6-5 to TRBJ2-1; 11 nucleotides align to TRBD2. This CDR3 has 15 amino acids. The trim removed 6 bases at V and 6 bases at J, leaving 7 bases unmatched. The germline gives CDR1 MNHEY, CDR2 SVGAGI. The CDR3 DNA reads TGTGCCAGCAGCGGAATAGCGGGGGGGGTCAATGAGCAGTTCTTC. As protein: CASSGIAGGVNEQFF.

The chain uses TRBV11-2 and TRBJ2-7; TRBD2 matches at 9 bases. Losses at the gene ends were 5 bases for V and 0 bases for J; bases not matched to a gene: 5. Germline V gene lookup returns CDR1 SGHAT and CDR2 FQNNGV. The length of the CDR3 is 15 residues. CDR3 sequence reads: CASSTTSGLSYEQYF. CDR3 bases: TGTGCCAGCAGCACGACTAGCGGACTCTCCTACGAGCAGTACTTC. The full variable domain, its missing parts supplied by reference TRBV11-2 and TRBJ2-7, is EAGVAQSPRYKIIEKRQSVAFWCNPISGHATLYWYQQILGQGPKLLIQFQNNGVVDDSQLPKDRFSAERLKGVDSTLKIQPAKLEDSAVYLCASSTTSGLSYEQYFGPGTRLTVT.

The chain is built from TRBV9 and TRBJ2-7; perhaps TRBD1 as D (5 bases). Germline values: CDR1 SGDLS, CDR2 YYNGEE. The CDR3 extends over 13 amino acids. V was shortened by 0 bases and J by 6 bases, with 10 bases between the two germline ends. Here the CDR3 reads CASSVEQGSEQYF. In DNA, the CDR3 is TGTGCCAGCAGCGTAGAGCAGGGATCCGAGCAGTACTTC.

This clone was picked up one time. The V gene is TRBV2, the J gene TRBJ2-7; D might be TRBD1 (6 bases). V lost 7 bases and J 0 bases, leaving 16 bases between the germline ends. Germline V lookup: CDR1 SNHLY, CDR2 FYNNEI. The CDR3 is 15 amino acids. CDR3 sequence reads: CASKQGMGGSYEQYF. The CDR3 DNA reads as TGTGCCAGCAAACAGGGTATGGGCGGCTCCTACGAGCAGTACTTC.

The chain carries TRBV7-9 and TRBJ2-7, with D possibly TRBD1 on 6 matching bases. Germline V gene sequence: CDR1 SEHNR, CDR2 FQNEAQ (reference sequence). There are 14 residues in the CDR3. The V and J ends lost 5 bases and 3 bases respectively, with 14 bases between them. The CDR3 sequence: CASSVNTGNYEQYF. The CDR3 bases are TGTGCCAGCAGCGTAAATACAGGGAACTACGAGCAGTACTTC.

The chain couples TRBV18 to TRBJ1-2, with 7 bases lining up with TRBD1. CDR1 and CDR2 (germline): KGHSH, LQKENI. The ends lost 3 bases at V and 8 bases at J; junction bases unmatched: 6. The CDR3 sequence is 13 residues long. This CDR3 reads CASSPVDRVGYTF. CDR3 sequence (DNA): TGTGCCAGCTCACCCGTCGACAGGGTCGGCTACACCTTC.

The chain is built from TRBV5-1 and TRBJ1-5, with 7 bases lining up with TRBD1. V trimming: 4 bases; J trimming: 3 bases; junction bases outside the gene matches: 4. From germline, CDR1 is SGHRS and CDR2 YFSETQ. CDR3 length: 14 residues. CDR3 sequence (DNA): TGCGCCAGCAGCAGGGACAGTGCCAATCAGCCCCAGCATTTT. It specifies CASSRDSANQPQHF.

This clone has a handful of counts. The chain links TRBV28 to TRBJ1-1; possible D gene TRBD1, 5 bases. Germline values: CDR1 MDHEN, CDR2 SYDVKM. V gave up 2 bases and J gave up 12 bases, with 10 bases separating them. The CDR3 contains 11 residues. As DNA, the CDR3 is TGTGCCAGCAGTTTACAGGGTCGGACTTTCTTT. The encoded protein is CASSLQGRTFF.